This TCR beta chain was sequenced during a study of T cells in Graves' hyperthyroidism and ophthalmopathy. The TCR beta CDR3 regions underwent amplification using RNA transcripts as the source. HTBI primers were employed in a first-round RT-PCR of the TCR CDR3. TCRdb used MiXCR to reprocess the multiplex PCR reads, holding one entry per CDR3 protein. The table records over 150,000 distinct CDR3 sequences, about a sixth of them present only once. There are 18 residues in the CDR3. Trimming removed 1 base from V and 3 bases from J, with 19 bases in between. Per germline, CDR1 LNHNV and CDR2 YYDKDF (reference sequence). PBMCs came from 8.5 to 10 ml fresh peripheral blood.

This clonotype originated in a woman in her forties or fifties with Graves' hyperthyroidism. This chain joins TRBV15 and TRBJ1-5, with D possibly matching TRBD1 (6 bases). The sample was blood. The CDR3 reads CATSRVVMGRGNNQPQHF. CDR3 nucleotide sequence: TGTGCCACCAGCAGAGTGGTCATGGGGAGGGGGAACAATCAGCCCCAGCATTTT.